This T cell receptor (beta chain) derives from a study of beta chain features in type 1 diabetes. Overall study findings and caveats: When VDJ junctions were examined, type 1 diabetes patients showed fewer insertions and more deletions. In these data, an HLA type influence on TCRB rearrangement remained unresolved. Compared to healthy donors, patients appeared to have naive, central memory and Treg TCRB repertoires that were more alike. Moderate but significant shortening of TCRB CDR3s was recorded in all four CD4+ subsets from Type 1 diabetes patients.

Expressed TCRB transcripts were sequenced because the entire RNA isolate underwent reverse transcription. This table comes from immunoSEQ multiplex PCR, and its TCRdb copy is limited to in-frame clones, with some not included. The sample carries around 50,000 clones, just under 45% recorded once. The length of the CDR3 is 17 residues. The germline V and J ends were trimmed by 5 bases and 3 bases, with 22 bases remaining between them. CDR1 and CDR2 (germline): SGHDN, FVKESK. Comment on this clone: Its antigen remains unidentified.

The sequence came from a man aged 25-40 years with type 1 diabetes. The rearrangement joins TRBV14 to TRBJ2-5; D is possibly TRBD1 (5 bases). Sequenced: stem cell memory CD4+ T cells from blood. CDR3 sequence: CASSFTREQDFKETQYF. The CDR3 DNA is TGTGCCAGCAGCTTCACCCGCGAACAGGATTTCAAAGAGACCCAGTACTTC.